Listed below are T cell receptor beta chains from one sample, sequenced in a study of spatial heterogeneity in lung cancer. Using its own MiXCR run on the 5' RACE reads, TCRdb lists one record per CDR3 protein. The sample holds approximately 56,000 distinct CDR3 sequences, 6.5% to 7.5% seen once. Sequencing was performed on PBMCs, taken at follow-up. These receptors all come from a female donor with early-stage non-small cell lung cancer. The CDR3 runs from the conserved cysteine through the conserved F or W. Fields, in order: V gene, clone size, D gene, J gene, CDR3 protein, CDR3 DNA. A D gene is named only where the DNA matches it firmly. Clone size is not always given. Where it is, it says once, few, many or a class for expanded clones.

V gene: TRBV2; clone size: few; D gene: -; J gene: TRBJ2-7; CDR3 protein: CASSEVGVYEQYF; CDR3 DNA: TGTGCCAGCAGTGAGGTAGGAGTTTACGAGCAGTACTTC
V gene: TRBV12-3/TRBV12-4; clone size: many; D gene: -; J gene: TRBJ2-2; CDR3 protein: CASSLRGGVRGELFF; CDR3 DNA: TGTGCCAGCAGTTTAAGGGGCGGGGTGCGCGGGGAGCTGTTTTTT
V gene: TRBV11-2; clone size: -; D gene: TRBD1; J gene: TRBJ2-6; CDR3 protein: CASSRKPNTGQAGANVLTF; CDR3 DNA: TGTGCCAGCAGCCGAAAGCCCAACACGGGACAGGCAGGCGCCAACGTCCTGACTTTC
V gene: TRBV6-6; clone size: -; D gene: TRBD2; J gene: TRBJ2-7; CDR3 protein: CASTIAGVRSYEQYF; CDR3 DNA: TGTGCCAGCACCATAGCGGGGGTCCGCTCCTACGAGCAGTACTTC
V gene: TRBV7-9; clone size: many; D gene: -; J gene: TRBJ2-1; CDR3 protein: CASSPPGKDEQFF; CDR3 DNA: TGTGCCAGCAGCCCCCCCGGCAAGGATGAGCAGTTCTTC
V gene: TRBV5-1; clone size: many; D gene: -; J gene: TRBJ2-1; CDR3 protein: CASSSGTKYNEQFF; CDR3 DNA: TGCGCCAGCAGCTCCGGGACAAAATACAATGAGCAGTTCTTC
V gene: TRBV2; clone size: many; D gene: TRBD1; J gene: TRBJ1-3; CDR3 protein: CASRPQGPGNTIYF; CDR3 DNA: TGTGCCAGCAGACCACAGGGGCCTGGAAACACCATATATTTT
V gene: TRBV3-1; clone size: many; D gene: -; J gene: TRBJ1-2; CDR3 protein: CASSPRGFGFYGYTF; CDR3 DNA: TGTGCCAGCAGCCCCCGCGGGTTCGGGTTCTATGGCTACACCTTC
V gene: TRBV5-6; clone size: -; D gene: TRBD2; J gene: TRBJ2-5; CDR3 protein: CASSPRGGTQETQYF; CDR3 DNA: TGTGCCAGCAGCCCTCGGGGGGGGACTCAAGAGACCCAGTACTTC
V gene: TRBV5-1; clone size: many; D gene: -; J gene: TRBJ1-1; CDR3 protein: CASSLKPGLYTEAFF; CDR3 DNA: TGCGCCAGCAGCTTGAAGCCGGGGTTGTACACTGAAGCTTTCTTT
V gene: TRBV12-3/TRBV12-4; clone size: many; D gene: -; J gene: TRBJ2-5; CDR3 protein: CASSLAGRETQYF; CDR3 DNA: TGTGCCAGCAGTTTAGCTGGTCGGGAGACCCAGTACTTC
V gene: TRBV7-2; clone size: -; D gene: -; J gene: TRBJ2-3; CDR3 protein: CASSLNSRGTDTQYF; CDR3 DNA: TGTGCCAGCAGCTTAAATTCCAGGGGCACAGATACGCAGTATTTT
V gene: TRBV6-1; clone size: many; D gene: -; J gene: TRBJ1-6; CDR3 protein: CASSEYWGSPLHF; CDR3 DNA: TGTGCCAGCAGTGAATATTGGGGATCACCCCTCCACTTT
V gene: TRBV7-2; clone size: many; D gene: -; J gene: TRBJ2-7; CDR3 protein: CASSLSPEGGEQYF; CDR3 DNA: TGTGCCAGCAGCTTATCACCCGAGGGAGGCGAGCAGTACTTC
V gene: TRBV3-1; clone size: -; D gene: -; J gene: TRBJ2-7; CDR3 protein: CASSQDRSSEQYF; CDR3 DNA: TGTGCCAGCAGCCAAGATAGGAGCAGCGAGCAGTACTTC
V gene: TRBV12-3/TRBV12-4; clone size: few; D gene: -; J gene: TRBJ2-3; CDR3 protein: CASSMQGTDTQYF; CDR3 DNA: TGTGCCAGCAGCATGCAGGGCACAGATACGCAGTATTTT
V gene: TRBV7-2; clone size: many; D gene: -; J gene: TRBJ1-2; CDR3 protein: CASSYLKNWGNTF; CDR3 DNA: TGTGCCAGCAGCTATCTCAAAAACTGGGGTAACACCTTC
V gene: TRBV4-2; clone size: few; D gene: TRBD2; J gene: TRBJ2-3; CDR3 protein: CASSQDRVSGGDTQYF; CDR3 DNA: TGTGCCAGCAGCCAAGATCGGGTTAGCGGGGGTGATACGCAGTATTTT
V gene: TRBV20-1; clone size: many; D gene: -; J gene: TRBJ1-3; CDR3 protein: CSVPRLSGNTIYF; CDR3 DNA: TGCAGTGTCCCGAGGCTCTCTGGAAACACCATATATTTT
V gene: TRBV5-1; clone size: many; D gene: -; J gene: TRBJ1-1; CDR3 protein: CASSSDTNLNTEAFF; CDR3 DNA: TGCGCCAGCAGCTCCGACACAAACCTGAACACTGAAGCTTTCTTT
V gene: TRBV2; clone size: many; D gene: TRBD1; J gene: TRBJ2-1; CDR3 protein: CASKMGTGSNNEQFF; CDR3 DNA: TGTGCCAGCAAAATGGGGACAGGGTCAAACAATGAGCAGTTCTTC
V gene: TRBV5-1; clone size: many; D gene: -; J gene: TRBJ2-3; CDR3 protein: CASSLGTVSTDTQYF; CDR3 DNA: TGCGCCAGCAGCTTGGGTACAGTTTCAACAGATACGCAGTATTTT
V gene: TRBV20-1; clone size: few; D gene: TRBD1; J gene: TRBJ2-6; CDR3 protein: CSASRSGQHFSGANVLTF; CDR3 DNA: TGCAGTGCTAGTCGCTCGGGACAGCACTTCTCTGGGGCCAACGTCCTGACTTTC
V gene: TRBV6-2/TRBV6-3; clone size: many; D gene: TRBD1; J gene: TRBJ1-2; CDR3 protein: CASSFQQGPYGYTF; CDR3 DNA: TGTGCCAGCAGTTTCCAACAGGGGCCCTATGGCTACACCTTC
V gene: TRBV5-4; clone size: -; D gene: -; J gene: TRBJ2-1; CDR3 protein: CASTKTGSSYNEQFF; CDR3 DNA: TGTGCCAGCACCAAAACCGGTAGCTCCTACAATGAGCAGTTCTTC
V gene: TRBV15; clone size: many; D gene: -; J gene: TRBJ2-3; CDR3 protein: CATSRDLSLPGDTQYF; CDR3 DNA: TGTGCCACCAGCAGAGATTTGTCACTCCCGGGAGATACGCAGTATTTT
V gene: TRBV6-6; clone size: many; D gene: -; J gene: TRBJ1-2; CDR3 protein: CASSFADRLYGYTF; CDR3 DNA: TGTGCCAGCAGTTTCGCGGACAGACTCTATGGCTACACCTTC